The T cell receptor (beta chain) described here comes from a study of identical twins. TCRdb independently ran MiXCR on the 5' RACE reads; one entry per CDR3 protein. The repertoire holds about 490,000 distinct CDR3 sequences, 13% to 15% seen once, with around 0.48% in the top ten. These records were also assigned to another study, of yellow fever vaccine responses in identical twins. According to that study: Twins reportedly appeared to share part of their vaccine T cell response while keeping part individual.

This sequence originates from a woman between 18 and 29 years old in good health. Sequenced: CD4+ T cells sorted from blood.

The CDR3 region has the DNA TGCGCCAGCAGAGGGGGCGTTCAAGAGACCCAGTACTTC. As protein: CASRGGVQETQYF. The chain joins TRBV5-1 to TRBJ2-5; 7 nucleotides align to TRBD1. The length of the CDR3 is 13 residues. Losses at the gene ends were 5 bases for V and 2 bases for J; bases not matched to a gene: 3. Germline CDR1 and CDR2: SGHRS and YFSETQ.